Included here is one T cell receptor beta chain sequence, with context. The sample originates from a study of technical replicates of blood from a handful of donors. From germline, CDR1 is SGHVS and CDR2 FNYEAQ. Trimming left V 5 bases short and J 0 bases short, with 5 bases between. This CDR3 contains 13 residues. TCRdb's table, derived via immunoSEQ multiplex PCR, lists solely in-frame clones and lacks some. The sample has about 74,000 clones, approximately 95% seen once; the top ten hold 0.25% to 0.3%. What was sequenced was T cells isolated from PBMCs. The J gene is TRBJ1-3, the V gene TRBV7-6, with no clear D. This receptor was taken from a human donor in good health. The CDR3 loop reads CASSPSSGNTIYF. Written as DNA, the CDR3 is TGTGCCAGCAGCCCCAGCTCTGGAAACACCATATATTTT.